Reported below is one T cell receptor beta chain. As yet, its antigen is unknown. This specimen comes from a study of shared clonotypes between healthy human individuals. Notes on the study in general: Among a few donors, roughly 5% of naive CD4 clonotypes were found in common. It was expected that sequencing depth would affect clonotype sharing among donors. Larger estimated richness was generally recorded for naive subsets relative to memory subsets.

The data were produced by immunoSEQ multiplex PCR, yet TCRdb's version contains in-frame clones alone and is incomplete. Of more than 2 million clones listed, about 95% are singletons. CD8 cells regarded as naive lacked CD45RO, were positively chosen for CCR7, and omitted terminally differentiated effector memory CD45RA+ cells. The material sequenced was naive CD8+ T cells sorted from blood. This TCR was recovered from a man aged 18 to 29 in good health.

CDR3 region: CASSSFWGQGEYEQYF. CDR3 coding DNA: TGTGCCAGCAGTTCCTTTTGGGGACAGGGAGAGTACGAGCAGTACTTC. The chain uses TRBV27 and TRBJ2-7, with 9 bases lining up with TRBD1. Germline values: CDR1 MNHEY, CDR2 SMNVEV (reference sequence). CDR3 length: 16 amino acids. Trimming took 4 bases from V and 4 from J; bases not matched to a gene: 11.